Each of the 20 T cell receptor beta chains below was sequenced from the same sample in a study of spatial heterogeneity in lung cancer. TCRdb fed the 5' RACE reads into MiXCR, producing one record per CDR3 protein. The table records 9,500 to 14,000 distinct CDR3 sequences, 3.7% of them present only once. Time point specified: sample taken at primary tumor resection. This material consisted of PBMCs, taken at surgery. These receptors came from a female donor with early-stage non-small cell lung cancer.

This clonotype was observed at least ten times. A junction boundary mismatches the germline segment, possibly from a read error. The rearrangement uses TRBV7-7 and TRBJ2-5, with D unresolved. Germline CDR1 and CDR2: SSHAT and FNYEAQ (reference sequence). The length of the CDR3 is 13 residues. The DNA for the CDR3 is TGTGCTAGCAGCTTAGCACACCAAGAGACCCAGTACTTC. Translating it yields CASSLAHQETQYF.

This clonotype was found many times. The V call is TRBV10-3, the J call TRBJ2-5; 8 bases map to TRBD1. The CDR3 is 17 amino acids. The trim removed 0 bases at V and 5 bases at J, leaving 11 bases unmatched. Germline lookup yields CDR1 ENHRY and CDR2 SYGVKD. The chain's CDR3 is CAISESPSTGDGETQYF. In DNA form, the CDR3 reads TGTGCCATCAGTGAGTCACCGTCGACAGGGGATGGTGAGACCCAGTACTTC.

This clonotype is judged medium-sized. The J gene is TRBJ1-2, the V gene TRBV29-1, with TRBD1 identical over 9 bases. V shed 7 bases and J 2 bases; nucleotides not matched to a gene: 5. CDR3 length: 13 amino acids. The V gene's germline CDR1 is SQVTM and CDR2 ANQGSEA. CDR3 in amino acids: CSALDRGNYGYTF. In DNA, the CDR3 is TGCAGCGCCCTGGACAGGGGAAACTATGGCTACACCTTC.

This clonotype was picked up a small number of times. The chain uses TRBV19 and TRBJ2-7, with D possibly being TRBD2 (6 bases). The CDR3 runs to 14 residues. Looked up from germline, CDR1 is LNHDA and CDR2 is SQIVND (reference sequence). V was shortened by 3 bases and J by 3 bases, with 12 bases between the two germline ends. CDR3 coding DNA: TGTGCCAGTAGTATGGGGACTCCCGACTACGAGCAGTACTTC. Translated, it gives CASSMGTPDYEQYF.

The sample holds many counts of this clonotype. V gene TRBV5-1 combines with J gene TRBJ2-7; 7 bases match TRBD2. This CDR3 has 15 residues. V dropped 3 bases and J dropped 0; count of bases not matched to a gene: 6. Germline CDR1 SGHRS, CDR2 YFSETQ. In DNA, the CDR3 is TGCGCCAGCAGCTGGGGTGGCGGGGGCTCCTACGAGCAGTACTTC. Translating it yields CASSWGGGGSYEQYF.

There are many counts of this clonotype. The J gene is TRBJ1-6, the V gene TRBV29-1; 11 positions match TRBD1. V trimming: 6 bases; J trimming: 8 bases; junction bases outside the gene matches: 3. The CDR3 runs to 13 residues. Germline values: CDR1 SQVTM, CDR2 ANQGSEA. CDR3 in amino acids: CSVRDRGDSPLHF. In DNA, the CDR3 is TGCAGCGTCCGGGACAGGGGGGATTCACCCCTCCACTTT.

This clonotype was counted many times. The rearrangement links TRBV7-2 to TRBJ1-6, with D uncertain. V gave up 1 base and J gave up 9 bases, with 13 bases separating them. This CDR3 spans 15 amino acids. Germline V gene lookup returns CDR1 SGHTA and CDR2 FQGNSA. As DNA, the CDR3 is TGTGCCAGCAGCTTAGTTTTAGGGTCCGGTTCACCCCTCCACTTT. Encoded protein: CASSLVLGSGSPLHF.

This clonotype has a count of ten or more. In DNA form, the CDR3 reads TGCGCCAGCAGCCAATCTTACGAGCAGTACTTC. Translation: CASSQSYEQYF. The rearrangement joins TRBV5-1 to TRBJ2-7; D not resolved. The CDR3 totals 11 residues. V dropped 4 bases and J dropped 4 bases, with 6 bases sitting between them. Germline assignment: CDR1 SGHRS and CDR2 YFSETQ.

This clonotype has ten or more counts. The chain combines TRBV5-5 with TRBJ1-2; 12 bases align to TRBD1. There are 15 residues in the CDR3. Germline values: CDR1 SGHKS, CDR2 YYEKEE (reference sequence). The V and J ends lost 3 bases and 6 bases, in that order; junction bases with no gene match: 6. The CDR3 reads CASSSGQGAVDGYTF. The CDR3 DNA reads as TGTGCCAGCAGCTCGGGACAGGGGGCAGTCGATGGCTACACCTTC.

This clonotype has ten or more counts. The chain joins TRBV12-3 or TRBV12-4 to TRBJ1-2; D perhaps matches TRBD1 (6 bases). The V end lost 5 bases, the J end lost 4 bases, and 11 bases lay between the germline ends. The CDR3 is 13 amino acids. The CDR3 DNA sequence: TGTGCCAGCAGTGGCCCGGACAGCTATGGCTACACCTTC. It encodes CASSGPDSYGYTF.

With respect to this clonotype: This may arise from a read error, as a much more abundant clone is one base away. The chain employs TRBV30 and TRBJ2-1; D unresolved. CDR3 size: 14 residues. CDR1 is GTSNPN, CDR2 SVGIG, per germline (reference sequence). The CDR3 bases are TGTGTCTGGAGCCCTGCGAATGTAGTCCACGGGCAGTTCTTC. Protein: CVWSPANVVHGQFF.

The chain carries TRBV12-3 or TRBV12-4 and TRBJ2-7; the D is unclear. The CDR3 has 13 residues. Trimming stripped 2 bases from V and 0 bases from J, with 5 bases between. CDR3 DNA: TGTGCCAGCAGTTTACAGGACTCCTACGAGCAGTACTTC. It yields the protein CASSLQDSYEQYF.

This clonotype has a count of ten or more. The rearrangement links TRBV6-2 or TRBV6-3 to TRBJ1-2; TRBD1 matches at 7 bases. CDR1 is MNHEY, CDR2 SVGEGT, per germline. This CDR3 is built from 15 residues. Trimming took 4 bases from V and 4 from J; bases not matched to a gene: 9. DNA of the CDR3: TGTGCCAGCAGTTCCACAGGGGCAATCCTCTATGGCTACACCTTC. It translates to CASSSTGAILYGYTF.

This clonotype was detected a few times. The genes are TRBV7-6 and TRBJ2-2; no definite D call. Germline V lookup: CDR1 SGHVS, CDR2 FNYEAQ. Trimming pared 1 base from V and 7 bases from J, leaving 7 bases between. The CDR3 totals 13 residues. CDR3 protein: CASSLERGGELFF. The CDR3 DNA reads as TGTGCCAGCAGCTTAGAACGAGGCGGGGAGCTGTTTTTT.

This clonotype was counted at least ten times. The chain combines TRBV6-2 or TRBV6-3 with TRBJ2-3; possible D gene TRBD2, 5 bases. With 5 bases removed from V and 7 bases from J, the gap between germline ends came to 13 bases. Germline values: CDR1 MNHEY, CDR2 SVGEGT. The CDR3 is made up of 13 amino acids. CDR3 nucleotides: TGTGCCAGCAGTGTCACACCGGGGTATACGCAGTATTTT. It encodes CASSVTPGYTQYF.

This clonotype was seen repeatedly, ten times or more. V and J are TRBV19 and TRBJ1-5; 9 nucleotides align to TRBD1. The ends lost 3 bases at V and 4 bases at J; junction bases unmatched: 13. The CDR3 has 18 amino acids. The germline V gene encodes CDR1 LNHDA and CDR2 SQIVND (reference sequence). CDR3 region: CASSISPDRGRKNQPQHF. The CDR3 DNA reads TGTGCCAGTAGTATTAGCCCGGACAGGGGACGGAAGAATCAGCCCCAGCATTTT.

This clonotype occurred many times. CDR3: CASSYSRGSYNEQFF. The DNA of the CDR3 is TGTGCCAGCAGTTACAGTCGCGGAAGCTACAATGAGCAGTTCTTC. V gene TRBV6-2 or TRBV6-3 combines with J gene TRBJ2-1, with D uncertain. Germline CDR1 MNHEY, CDR2 SVGEGT. This CDR3 is built from 15 residues. Trimming stripped 2 bases from V and 3 bases from J, with 11 bases between.

This clonotype was detected ten times or more. The V gene is TRBV20-1, the J gene TRBJ2-7, with 9 bases lining up with TRBD1. Germline-derived CDR1 and CDR2 are DFQATT and SNEGSKA (reference sequence). V lost 6 bases to trimming and J lost 3 bases; unmatched junction nucleotides: 6. This CDR3 contains 13 residues. The chain's CDR3 is CSAQRQGVYEQYF. As DNA, the CDR3 is TGCAGTGCACAAAGACAGGGGGTCTACGAGCAGTACTTC.

This clonotype was observed many times. V and J are TRBV9 and TRBJ2-3; D uncertain. In germline, CDR1 is SGDLS, CDR2 YYNGEE. V was clipped by 3 bases and J by 6 bases, with 11 bases between them. CDR3 length equals 13 residues. CDR3 in DNA: TGTGCCAGCAGCGAGGCCCTTTCGGATACGCAGTATTTT. The encoded protein is CASSEALSDTQYF.

Ten or more counts support this clonotype. This rearrangement joins TRBV27 to TRBJ1-2, with TRBD1 as a possible D gene (6 bases). The CDR3 loop spans 15 amino acids. The germline V and J ends were trimmed by 1 base and 4 bases, with 13 bases remaining between them. CDR1 and CDR2 from the germline V gene are MNHEY and SMNVEV (reference sequence). CDR3 in amino acids: CASSLLAQGRYGYTF. The CDR3 bases are TGTGCCAGCAGTTTATTAGCACAGGGTCGCTATGGCTACACCTTC.